The clone carrying this T cell receptor (beta chain) was seen at least ten times. Trimming stripped 6 bases from V and 1 base from J, with 9 bases between. Germline values: CDR1 SQVTM, CDR2 ANQGSEA. The CDR3 contains 12 residues. TCRdb re-called the 5' RACE reads with MiXCR, one entry per CDR3 protein. This table holds nearly 80,000 distinct CDR3 sequences, approximately 8.1% found once. This record comes from a study of spatial heterogeneity in lung cancer. Time point noted: sample taken at primary tumor resection. Sequencing was performed on whole RNA extracted from tumor and nontumor lung tissue, or from frozen PBMC, and the material was left unsorted.

The gene calls are TRBV29-1 and TRBJ1-1, with D possibly being TRBD1 (6 bases). The material sequenced was PBMCs, taken at surgery. The TCR comes from a male donor with early-stage non-small cell lung cancer. CDR3: CSVSGQNTEAFF. In DNA form, the CDR3 reads TGCAGCGTGTCGGGACAGAACACTGAAGCTTTCTTT. The complete variable domain, with remaining parts taken from reference TRBV29-1 and TRBJ1-1, reads SAVISQKPSRDICQRGTSLTIQCQVDSQVTMMFWYRQQPGQSLTLIATANQGSEATYESGFVIDKFPISRPNLTFSTLTVSNMSPEDSSIYLCSVSGQNTEAFFGQGTRLTVV.